This TCR beta chain was recovered during a study of CD8 T cells in ankylosing spondylitis. Findings and caveats of the study: Among TCR beta sequences, a motif of roughly 8 highly homologous variants appeared characteristic of ankylosing spondylitis blood. Significantly higher representation of disease-linked clones was reported for matched ankylosing spondylitis synovial fluid.

The TCR beta libraries were generated through quantitative 5'-RACE incorporating molecular barcodes. TCRdb recomputed calls from the 5' RACE reads with MiXCR, one row per CDR3 protein. Among approximately 220,000 distinct CDR3 sequences listed, about 17% were seen once. Note on this clonotype: The target antigen is unknown.

The CDR3 totals 12 residues. J is TRBJ2-7 and V is TRBV21-1; the table's TRBD2 call for D was not verified on the DNA. TRBV21-1 is annotated as a pseudogene. Sequencing was performed on blood, either unsorted or a sorted T cell fraction (not recorded which). The source is a male donor with ankylosing spondylitis. CDR3 DNA sequence: TGTGCCAGCAGCAAAAGGGCATACGAGCAGTACTTC. It is translated as CASSKRAYEQYF.